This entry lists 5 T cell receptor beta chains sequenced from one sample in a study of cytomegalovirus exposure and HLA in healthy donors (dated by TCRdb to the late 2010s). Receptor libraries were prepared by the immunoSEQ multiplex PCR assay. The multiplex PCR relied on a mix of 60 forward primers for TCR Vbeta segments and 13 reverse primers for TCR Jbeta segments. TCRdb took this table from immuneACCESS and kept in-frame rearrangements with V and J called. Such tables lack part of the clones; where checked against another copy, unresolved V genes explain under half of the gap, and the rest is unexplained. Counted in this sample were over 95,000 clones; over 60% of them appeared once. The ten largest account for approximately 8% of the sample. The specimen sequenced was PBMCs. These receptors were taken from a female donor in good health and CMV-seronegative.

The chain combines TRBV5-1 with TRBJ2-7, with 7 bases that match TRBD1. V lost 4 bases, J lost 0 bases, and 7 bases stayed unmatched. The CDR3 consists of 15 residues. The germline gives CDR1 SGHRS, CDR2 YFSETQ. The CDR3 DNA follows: TGCGCCAGCAGCATAGGACAGGTTGGCTCCTACGAGCAGTACTTC. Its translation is CASSIGQVGSYEQYF.

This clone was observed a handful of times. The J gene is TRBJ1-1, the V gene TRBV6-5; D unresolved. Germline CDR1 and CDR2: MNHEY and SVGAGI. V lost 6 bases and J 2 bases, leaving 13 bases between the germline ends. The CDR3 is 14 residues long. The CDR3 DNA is TGTGCCAGCAGAGTGAAGACGGGTAACACTGAAGCTTTCTTT. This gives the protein CASRVKTGNTEAFF.

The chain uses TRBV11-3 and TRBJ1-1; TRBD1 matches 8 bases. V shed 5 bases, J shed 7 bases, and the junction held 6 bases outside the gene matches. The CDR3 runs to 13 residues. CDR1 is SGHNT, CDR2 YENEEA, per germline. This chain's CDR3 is CASSIRQGLEAFF. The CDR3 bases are TGTGCCAGCAGCATTAGACAGGGGCTTGAAGCTTTCTTT.

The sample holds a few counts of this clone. The CDR3, as DNA: TGCGCCAGCAGCCCGGGGACAGCATCTCCGGACACCATATATTTT. It is translated as CASSPGTASPDTIYF. This rearrangement joins TRBV5-1 to TRBJ1-3, with TRBD1 identical over 7 bases. The CDR3 is 15 amino acids. CDR1 and CDR2 from the germline V gene are SGHRS and YFSETQ. V was clipped by 4 bases and J by 8 bases; unmatched bases: 12.

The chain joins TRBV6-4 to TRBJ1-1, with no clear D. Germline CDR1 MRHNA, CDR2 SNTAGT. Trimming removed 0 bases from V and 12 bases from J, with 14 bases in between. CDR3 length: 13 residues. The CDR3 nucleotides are TGTGCCAGCAGTGACTCGTACGGGTCAAGAACTTTCTTT. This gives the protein CASSDSYGSRTFF.